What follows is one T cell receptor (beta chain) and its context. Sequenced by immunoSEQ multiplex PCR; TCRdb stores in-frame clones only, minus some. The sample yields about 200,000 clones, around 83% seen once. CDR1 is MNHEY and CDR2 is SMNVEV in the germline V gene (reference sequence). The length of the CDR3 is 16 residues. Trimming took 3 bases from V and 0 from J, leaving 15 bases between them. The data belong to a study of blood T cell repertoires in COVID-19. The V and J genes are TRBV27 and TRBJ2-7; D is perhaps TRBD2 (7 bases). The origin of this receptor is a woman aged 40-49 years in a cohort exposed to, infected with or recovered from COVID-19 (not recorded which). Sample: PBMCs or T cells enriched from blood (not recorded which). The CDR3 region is CASSLVAGASSYEQYF. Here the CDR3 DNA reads TGTGCCAGCAGTTTGGTGGCGGGGGCTAGCTCCTACGAGCAGTACTTC.